A selection of T cell receptor beta chains follows, all from one sample in a study of vaccination effects on CD4 cells after COVID-19. Antigens of these TCRs are unknown. The table came from immunoSEQ multiplex PCR; TCRdb's copy has only in-frame clones and leaves some out. This table holds about 61,000 clones, roughly 79% found once. The specimen was CD4+ T cells from PBMCs cultured with HCoV-229E spike peptides, collected before COVID-19 vaccination. The receptors originated from a human donor who received a COVID-19 vaccine. Each CDR3 is given with its conserved first and last residue. The D gene is left open where the match is weak. Clone size, where shown, is once, few, many, or a class for clones that have expanded.

TRBV11-2	TRBJ1-3	18	TRBD1	.	TGTGCCAGCAGCTTATTAAAGGACAGGGTGGGCTCTGGAAACACCATATATTTT	CASSLLKDRVGSGNTIYF
TRBV29-1	TRBJ2-2	11	.	.	TGCGTTGGTGGTGGTGACGGGGAGCTGTTTTTT	CVGGGDGELFF
TRBV24-1	TRBJ2-1	15	TRBD2	once	TGTGCCACCAGTGATTCGCCGGGACTACCCGCCGAGCAGTTCTTC	CATSDSPGLPAEQFF
TRBV2	TRBJ2-3	15	TRBD2	.	TGTGCCAGCAGGGGGACTAGCGGGGCAGGGGATACGCAGTATTTT	CASRGTSGAGDTQYF
TRBV7-2	TRBJ1-6	14	TRBD1	.	TGTGCCAGCAGCTCGGACAGGGGAGATTCGGCCCTCCACTTT	CASSSDRGDSALHF
TRBV19	TRBJ2-6	16	.	few	TGTGCCAGTACTATTGTTACGGGTACCGGGGCCAACGTCCTGACTTTC	CASTIVTGTGANVLTF
TRBV14	TRBJ2-2	14	TRBD1	.	TGTGCCAGCAGTCACAGGGGACCGACCGGGGAGCTGTTTTTT	CASSHRGPTGELFF
TRBV30	TRBJ1-5	13	.	once	TGTGCCTGGGGTGGCCAGGGGAATCAGCCCCAGCATTTT	CAWGGQGNQPQHF
TRBV9	TRBJ2-3	14	.	.	TGTGCCAGCAGCTCAGTGGGTGCAAGAGATACGCAGTATTTT	CASSSVGARDTQYF
TRBV7-3	TRBJ2-3	15	TRBD2	.	TGTGCCAGCAGCTTCTCGACTAGCGGGGTTGATACGCAGTATTTT	CASSFSTSGVDTQYF
TRBV5-1	TRBJ1-1	14	.	few	TGCGCCAGCAGCTGGGGGACCCTGAACACTGAAGCTTTCTTT	CASSWGTLNTEAFF
TRBV29-1	TRBJ2-1	14	TRBD2	.	TGCAGCGTCGGCGGGACTAGCGGGGGGTTCAAACAGTTCTTC	CSVGGTSGGFKQFF
TRBV11-2	TRBJ2-5	12	.	.	TGTGCCGACCGAGGGGCAGGGGAGACCCAGTACTTC	CADRGAGETQYF
TRBV5-8	TRBJ1-6	16	.	once	TGTGCCAGCAGCTCGGACGGGAGCTCCTATAATTCACCCCTCCACTTT	CASSSDGSSYNSPLHF
TRBV5-8	TRBJ1-1	16	.	.	TGTGCCAGCCCCAGGGGAAACAGGGCTCGGCGGACTGAAGCTTTCTTT	CASPRGNRARRTEAFF
TRBV15	TRBJ2-4	15	.	.	TGTGCCACCAGCAGAGTAGAAGTAGCCAAAAACATTCAGTACTTC	CATSRVEVAKNIQYF
TRBV27	TRBJ2-5	17	.	.	TGTGCCAGCAGTTTACTCCTTACCGGGACAAGTCCCAGGGCCCAGTACTTC	CASSLLLTGTSPRAQYF
TRBV7-3	TRBJ2-2	16	TRBD1	.	TGTGCCAGCAGCTTAGTGGGGACAGGGGGTCCCGGGGAGCTGTTTTTT	CASSLVGTGGPGELFF
TRBV11-1	TRBJ2-2	15	.	.	TGTGCCAGCAGCTTTCGGACAGCATTTACCGGGGAGCTGTTTTTT	CASSFRTAFTGELFF
TRBV5-1	TRBJ2-5	14	.	.	TGCGCCAGCAGCTTGGCTGCCCCTCAAGAGACCCAGTACTTC	CASSLAAPQETQYF
TRBV18	TRBJ1-5	15	.	.	TGTGCCAGCTCACCCTCGTTAGTTAGCAATCAGCCCCAGCATTTT	CASSPSLVSNQPQHF
TRBV19	TRBJ1-2	14	TRBD1	few	TGTGCCAGTAGTATTTCACGGACAGGGTTGGGCTACACCTTC	CASSISRTGLGYTF
TRBV3-1/TRBV3-2	TRBJ2-3	11	.	.	TGTGCCAGCAGTAACACAGATACGCAGTATTTT	CASSNTDTQYF
TRBV20-1	TRBJ1-6	11	.	once	TGCAGTGCGGGAATCAATTCACCCCTCCACTTT	CSAGINSPLHF
TRBV12-3/TRBV12-4	TRBJ2-3	12	.	.	TGTGCCACCACCGGGTCCTCAGATACGCAGTATTTT	CATTGSSDTQYF
TRBV5-4	TRBJ2-5	14	TRBD2	few	TGTGCCAGTCGGCGTTTGGGGGAGGGGGAGACCCAGTACTTC	CASRRLGEGETQYF
TRBV7-2	TRBJ1-5	14	.	.	TGTGCCAGCAGCTTAGGTGCGGGTCTAAGGCCCCAGCATTTT	CASSLGAGLRPQHF
TRBV28	TRBJ2-1	15	.	.	TGTGCCAGCAGTTCCGAGAGTCCTTACGGGAATGAGCAGTTCTTC	CASSSESPYGNEQFF
TRBV14	TRBJ2-4	16	.	.	TGTGCCAGCAGCCAAGGGCAGGTTGGGGCCAAAAACATTCAGTACTTC	CASSQGQVGAKNIQYF
TRBV19	TRBJ2-6	16	.	.	TGTGCTAGTAGTATGAGGCCGAACTCTGGGGCCAACGTCCTGACTTTC	CASSMRPNSGANVLTF
TRBV4-1	TRBJ1-2	14	.	.	TGCGCCAGCAGCCATGATACAGGGAACTATGGCTACACCTTC	CASSHDTGNYGYTF
TRBV2	TRBJ2-5	12	.	.	TGTGCCAGCAGTGAAGCTGAGGAGACCCAGTACTTC	CASSEAEETQYF
TRBV19	TRBJ1-5	13	.	.	TGTGCCAGTAGTATCCCGAACCTGGGGCCCCAGCATTTT	CASSIPNLGPQHF
TRBV7-2	TRBJ1-2	15	TRBD1	.	TGTGCCAGCAGCTTACAATACTCAGGGGGCAATGGCTACACCTTC	CASSLQYSGGNGYTF
TRBV7-8	TRBJ2-1	16	.	.	TGTGCCAGCAGCTTAGTCGTCAGCCCCCGCAAGGATGAGCAGTTCTTC	CASSLVVSPRKDEQFF
TRBV7-2	TRBJ1-5	15	.	few	TGTGCCAGCAGCTCAGATCCTTTCGGCAATCAGCCCCAGCATTTT	CASSSDPFGNQPQHF
TRBV19	TRBJ2-5	14	TRBD1	once	TGTGCCAGTAGTATTGACAGGGGAGCAGAGACCCAGTACTTC	CASSIDRGAETQYF
TRBV15	TRBJ2-4	18	.	.	TGTGCCACCAGCAGCTACCTGGGCCATGCCTTGAGCGTAGGCATTCAGTACTTC	CATSSYLGHALSVGIQYF
TRBV4-3	TRBJ2-3	15	.	.	TGCGCCAGCAGCCAAGATCATGGTGGAACAGATACGCAGTATTTT	CASSQDHGGTDTQYF
TRBV6-5	TRBJ1-3	14	.	.	TGTGCCAGCGGGGATCTTAGCTCTGGAAACACCATATATTTT	CASGDLSSGNTIYF
TRBV5-1	TRBJ2-3	15	.	.	TGCGCCAGCAGCGTGGGGGCCACAGACACAGATACGCAGTATTTT	CASSVGATDTDTQYF
TRBV5-1	TRBJ1-1	15	.	.	TGCGCCAGCAGCTTGGCTGAGGGGGTGAACACTGAAGCTTTCTTT	CASSLAEGVNTEAFF
TRBV5-1	TRBJ2-1	15	TRBD2	.	TGCGCCAGCAGCGAAGGACTAGCGGGGTCCAATGAGCAGTTCTTC	CASSEGLAGSNEQFF
TRBV6-4	TRBJ2-2	16	.	.	TGTGCCAGCAGTACTACCGGGACACGGAGAACCGGGGAGCTGTTTTTT	CASSTTGTRRTGELFF
TRBV19	TRBJ2-2	15	.	.	TGTGCCAGTAGTATTACGTGGAGGGATACCGGGGAGCTGTTTTTT	CASSITWRDTGELFF
TRBV30	TRBJ2-2	16	TRBD1	few	TGTGCCTGGAGCTTAACCGGGACAGCGAACACCGGGGAGCTGTTTTTT	CAWSLTGTANTGELFF
TRBV7-2	TRBJ2-1	15	.	.	TGTGCCAGCAGCTTAGATGGGGGGGCCTTTAATGAGCAGTTCTTC	CASSLDGGAFNEQFF
TRBV6-1	TRBJ1-6	16	TRBD1	once	TGTGCCAGCAGCGAAAGGGGGACAGGCTATAATTCACCCCTCCACTTT	CASSERGTGYNSPLHF
TRBV6-1	TRBJ1-2	14	TRBD1	.	TGTGCCAGCAGTTTCCGGGACAGGGAGGGAGGCTACACCTTC	CASSFRDREGGYTF
TRBV3-1/TRBV3-2	TRBJ1-1	16	TRBD1	.	TGTGCCAGCAGCCCCCGCCTTACAGGGGAGAACACTGAAGCTTTCTTT	CASSPRLTGENTEAFF
TRBV6-1	TRBJ1-5	15	TRBD1	.	TGTGCCAGCAGTGAAGCAGGGACAGGGTATCAGCCCCAGCATTTT	CASSEAGTGYQPQHF
TRBV18	TRBJ1-3	11	.	.	TGTGCCAGCTCACAGGGAAACACCATATATTTT	CASSQGNTIYF
TRBV19	TRBJ1-3	14	TRBD1	.	TGTGCCAGTCGGGACAGGGGTTCTGGAAACACCATATATTTT	CASRDRGSGNTIYF
TRBV7-2	TRBJ2-5	16	.	.	TGTGCCAGCAGCTTATGGGCGGGGGCGCTTTCGGAGACCCAGTACTTC	CASSLWAGALSETQYF
TRBV13	TRBJ1-5	16	TRBD1	.	TGTGCCAGCAGCTCTATACAGGGGTGGAGCAATCAGCCCCAGCATTTT	CASSSIQGWSNQPQHF
TRBV2	TRBJ2-3	15	.	.	TGTGCCAGCAGTGCCCGCGGCGCGCCCACAGATACGCAGTATTTT	CASSARGAPTDTQYF
TRBV12-3/TRBV12-4	TRBJ1-5	13	TRBD1	.	TGTGCCAGCAGGACAGGGAGCAATCAGCCCCAGCATTTT	CASRTGSNQPQHF
TRBV5-6	TRBJ1-3	17	.	.	TGTGCCAGCAGCTCGGGGATAGGACTGAACTCTGGAAACACCATATATTTT	CASSSGIGLNSGNTIYF
TRBV7-9	TRBJ2-2	16	.	few	TGTGCCATCTCGGCAGGGGATTTGGTGTCTACCGGGGAGCTGTTTTTT	CAISAGDLVSTGELFF